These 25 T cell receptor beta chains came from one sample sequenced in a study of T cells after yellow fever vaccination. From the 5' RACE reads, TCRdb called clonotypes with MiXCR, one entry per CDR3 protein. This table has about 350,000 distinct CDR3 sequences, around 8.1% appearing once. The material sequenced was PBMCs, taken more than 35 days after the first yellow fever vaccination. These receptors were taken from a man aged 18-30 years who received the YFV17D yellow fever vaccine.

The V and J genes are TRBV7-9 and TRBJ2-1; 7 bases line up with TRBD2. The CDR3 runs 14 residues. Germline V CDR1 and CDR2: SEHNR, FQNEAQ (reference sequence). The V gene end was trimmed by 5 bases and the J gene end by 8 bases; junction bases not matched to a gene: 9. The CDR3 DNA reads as TGTGCCAGCAGCCCTTTGGGGGGGAGACATGAGCAGTTCTTC. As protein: CASSPLGGRHEQFF.

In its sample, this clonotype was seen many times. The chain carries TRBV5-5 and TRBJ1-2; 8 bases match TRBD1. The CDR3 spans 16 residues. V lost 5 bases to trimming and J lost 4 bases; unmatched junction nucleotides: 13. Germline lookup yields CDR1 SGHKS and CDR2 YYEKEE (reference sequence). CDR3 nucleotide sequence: TGTGCCAGCAGTCCAGTCCCGACAGGGGCGACCTATGGCTACACCTTC. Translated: CASSPVPTGATYGYTF. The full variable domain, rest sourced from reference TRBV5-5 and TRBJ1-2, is DAGVTQSPTHLIKTRGQQVTLRCSPISGHKSVSWYQQVLGQGPQFIFQYYEKEERGRGNFPDRFSARQFPNYSSELNVNALLLGDSALYLCASSPVPTGATYGYTFGSGTRLTVV.

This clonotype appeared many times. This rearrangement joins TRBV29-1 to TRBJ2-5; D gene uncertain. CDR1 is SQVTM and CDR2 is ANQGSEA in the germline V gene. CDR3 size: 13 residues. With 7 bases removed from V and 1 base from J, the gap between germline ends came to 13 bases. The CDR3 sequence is CSGAGGTQETQYF. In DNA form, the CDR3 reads TGCAGCGGCGCCGGCGGAACCCAAGAGACCCAGTACTTC.

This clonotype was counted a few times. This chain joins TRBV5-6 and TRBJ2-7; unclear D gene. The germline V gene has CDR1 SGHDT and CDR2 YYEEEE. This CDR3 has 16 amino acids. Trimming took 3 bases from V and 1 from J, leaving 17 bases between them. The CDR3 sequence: CASSSRIGVGSYEQYF. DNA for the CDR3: TGTGCCAGCAGCTCCCGGATTGGGGTTGGGTCCTACGAGCAGTACTTC.

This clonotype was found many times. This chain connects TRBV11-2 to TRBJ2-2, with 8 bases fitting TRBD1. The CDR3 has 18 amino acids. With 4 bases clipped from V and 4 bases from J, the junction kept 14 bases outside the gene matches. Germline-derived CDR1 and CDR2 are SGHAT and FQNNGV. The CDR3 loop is CASSYKSWTQGATGELFF. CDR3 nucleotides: TGTGCCAGCAGCTATAAGTCGTGGACCCAGGGGGCCACCGGGGAGCTGTTTTTT.

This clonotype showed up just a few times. CDR3 region: CASSYGGGGAGTQYF. The DNA of the CDR3 is TGTGCCAGCAGTTACGGTGGCGGGGGGGCGGGCACGCAGTATTTT. This chain connects TRBV6-5 to TRBJ2-3; 9 nucleotides line up with TRBD2. Germline values: CDR1 MNHEY, CDR2 SVGAGI. The J segment lost 9 bases and the V segment lost 2 bases, leaving 9 bases of the junction unmatched. The CDR3 is made up of 15 amino acids.

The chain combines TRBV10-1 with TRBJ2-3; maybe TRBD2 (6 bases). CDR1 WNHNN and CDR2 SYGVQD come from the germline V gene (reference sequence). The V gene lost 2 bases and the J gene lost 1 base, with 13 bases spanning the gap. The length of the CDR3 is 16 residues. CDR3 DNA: TGCGCCAGCAGTGAGAAATCGCGGGGTGGCACAGATACGCAGTATTTT. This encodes CASSEKSRGGTDTQYF.

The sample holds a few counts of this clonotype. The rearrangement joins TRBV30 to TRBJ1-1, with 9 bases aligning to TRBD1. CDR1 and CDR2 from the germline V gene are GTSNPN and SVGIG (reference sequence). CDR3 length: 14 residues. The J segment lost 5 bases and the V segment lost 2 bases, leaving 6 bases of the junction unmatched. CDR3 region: CAWSLQGARTEAFF. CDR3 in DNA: TGTGCCTGGAGTCTACAGGGGGCGAGGACTGAAGCTTTCTTT.

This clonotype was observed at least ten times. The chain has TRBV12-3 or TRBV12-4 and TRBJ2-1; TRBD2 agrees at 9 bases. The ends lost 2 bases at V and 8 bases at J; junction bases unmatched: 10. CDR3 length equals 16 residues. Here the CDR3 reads CASSLLAGSWVDEQFF. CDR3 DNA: TGTGCCAGCAGTTTACTAGCGGGGTCATGGGTCGATGAGCAGTTCTTC.

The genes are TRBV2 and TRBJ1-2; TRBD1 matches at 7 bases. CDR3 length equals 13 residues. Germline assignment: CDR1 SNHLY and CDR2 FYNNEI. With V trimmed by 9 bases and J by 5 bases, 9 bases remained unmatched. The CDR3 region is CASTRDRAYGYTF. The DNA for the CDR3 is TGTGCCAGTACCCGGGACAGAGCTTATGGCTACACCTTC.

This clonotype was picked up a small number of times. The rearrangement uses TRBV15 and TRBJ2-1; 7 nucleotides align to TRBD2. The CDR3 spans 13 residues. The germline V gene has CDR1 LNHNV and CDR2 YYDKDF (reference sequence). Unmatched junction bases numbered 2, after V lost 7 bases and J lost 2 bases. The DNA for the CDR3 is TGTGCCACCACGGCGGGGGCCTACAATGAGCAGTTCTTC. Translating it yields CATTAGAYNEQFF.

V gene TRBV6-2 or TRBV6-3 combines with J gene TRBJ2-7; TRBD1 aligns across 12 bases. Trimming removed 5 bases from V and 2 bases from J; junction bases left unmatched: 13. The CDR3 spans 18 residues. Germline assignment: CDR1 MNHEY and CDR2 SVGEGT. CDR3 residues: CASSNRDRGRSIPYEQYF. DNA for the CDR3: TGTGCCAGCAGTAACCGGGACAGGGGGCGTAGTATCCCCTACGAGCAGTACTTC.

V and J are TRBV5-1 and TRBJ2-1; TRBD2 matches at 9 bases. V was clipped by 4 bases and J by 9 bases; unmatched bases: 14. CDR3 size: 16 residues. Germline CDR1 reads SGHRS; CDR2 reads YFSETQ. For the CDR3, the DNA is TGCGCCAGCAGCCCGGGACGCGGGGGGGCGGAGAGTGAGCAGTTCTTC. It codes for CASSPGRGGAESEQFF.

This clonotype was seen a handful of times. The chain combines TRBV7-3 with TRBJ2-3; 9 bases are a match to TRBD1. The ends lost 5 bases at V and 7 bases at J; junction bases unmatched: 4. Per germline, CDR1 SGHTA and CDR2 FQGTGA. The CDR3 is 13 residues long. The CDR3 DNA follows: TGTGCCAGCAGCGCAGGACAGGGGAATACGCAGTATTTT. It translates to CASSAGQGNTQYF.

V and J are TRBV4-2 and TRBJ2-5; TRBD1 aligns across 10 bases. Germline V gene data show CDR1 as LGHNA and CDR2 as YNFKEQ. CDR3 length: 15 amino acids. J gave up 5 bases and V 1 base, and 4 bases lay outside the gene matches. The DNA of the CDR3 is TGTGCCAGCAGCCAAGGCGGACAGGGGGGTGAGACCCAGTACTTC. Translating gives CASSQGGQGGETQYF.

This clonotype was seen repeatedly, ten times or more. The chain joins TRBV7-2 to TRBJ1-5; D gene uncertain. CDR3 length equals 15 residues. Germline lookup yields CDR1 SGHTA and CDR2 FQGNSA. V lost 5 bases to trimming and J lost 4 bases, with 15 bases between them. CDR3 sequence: CASSPSVGRNQPQHF. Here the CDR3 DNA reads TGTGCCAGCAGCCCATCGGTAGGGAGAAATCAGCCCCAGCATTTT.

The CDR3 here is CASSYRAAQPQHF. The CDR3, as DNA: TGTGCCAGCAGTTACAGGGCGGCTCAGCCCCAGCATTTT. This rearrangement joins TRBV6-5 to TRBJ1-5; D not certain. The CDR3 totals 13 residues. In germline, CDR1 is MNHEY, CDR2 SVGAGI. Trimming removed 2 bases at V and 6 bases at J, with 8 bases between.

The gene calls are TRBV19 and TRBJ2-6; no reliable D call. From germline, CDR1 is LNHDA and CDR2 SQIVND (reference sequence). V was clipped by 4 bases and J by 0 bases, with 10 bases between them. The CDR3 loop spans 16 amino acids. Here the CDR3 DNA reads TGTGCCAGTAGTAATGGTGGTGTCTCTGGGGCCAACGTCCTGACTTTC. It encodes CASSNGGVSGANVLTF.

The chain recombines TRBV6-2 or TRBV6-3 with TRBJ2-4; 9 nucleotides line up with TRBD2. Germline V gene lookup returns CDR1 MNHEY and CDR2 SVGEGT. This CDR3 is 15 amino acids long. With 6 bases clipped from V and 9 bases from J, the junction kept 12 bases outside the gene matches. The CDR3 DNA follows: TGTGCCAGCAGGCCAAGAGCGGGGGGTGAGGTCATTCAGTACTTC. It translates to CASRPRAGGEVIQYF.

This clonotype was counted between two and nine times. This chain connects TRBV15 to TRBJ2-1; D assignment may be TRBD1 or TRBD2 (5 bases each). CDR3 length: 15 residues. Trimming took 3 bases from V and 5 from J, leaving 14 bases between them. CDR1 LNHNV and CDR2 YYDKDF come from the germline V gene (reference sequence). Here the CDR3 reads CATSSALRGDNEQFF. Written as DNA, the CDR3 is TGTGCCACCAGCAGTGCACTGAGAGGGGACAATGAGCAGTTCTTC.

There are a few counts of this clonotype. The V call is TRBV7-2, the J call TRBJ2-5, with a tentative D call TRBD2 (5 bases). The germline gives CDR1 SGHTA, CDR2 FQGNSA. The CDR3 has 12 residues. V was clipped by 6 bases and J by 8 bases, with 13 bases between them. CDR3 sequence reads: CASRDSLFTQYF. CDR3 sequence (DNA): TGTGCCAGCAGGGACTCATTATTCACCCAGTACTTC. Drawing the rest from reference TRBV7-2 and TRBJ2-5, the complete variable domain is GAGVSQSPSNKVTEKGKDVELRCDPISGHTALYWYRQSLGQGLEFLIYFQGNSAPDKSGLPSDRFSAERTGGSVSTLTIQRTQQEDSAVYLCASRDSLFTQYFGPGTRLLVL.

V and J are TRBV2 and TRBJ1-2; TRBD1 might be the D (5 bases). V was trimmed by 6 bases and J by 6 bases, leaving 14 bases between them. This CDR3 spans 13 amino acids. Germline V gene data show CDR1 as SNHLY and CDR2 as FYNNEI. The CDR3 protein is CASSRDDGDGYTF. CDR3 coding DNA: TGTGCCAGCAGCCGGGACGACGGGGATGGCTACACCTTC.

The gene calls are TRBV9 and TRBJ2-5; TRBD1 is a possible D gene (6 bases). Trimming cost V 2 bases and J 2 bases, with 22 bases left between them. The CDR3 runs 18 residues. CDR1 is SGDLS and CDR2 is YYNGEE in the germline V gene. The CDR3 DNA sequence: TGTGCCAGCAGCGTGGGTGGTATTGGGGGCGCGAGGCAAGAGACCCAGTACTTC. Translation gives CASSVGGIGGARQETQYF.

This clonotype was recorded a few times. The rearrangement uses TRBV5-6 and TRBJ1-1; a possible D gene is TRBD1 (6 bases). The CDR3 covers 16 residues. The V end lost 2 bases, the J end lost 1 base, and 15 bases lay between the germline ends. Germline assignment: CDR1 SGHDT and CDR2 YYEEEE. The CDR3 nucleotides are TGTGCCAGCAGCTTACCGCGGGGGGCTTGGAACACTGAAGCTTTCTTT. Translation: CASSLPRGAWNTEAFF.

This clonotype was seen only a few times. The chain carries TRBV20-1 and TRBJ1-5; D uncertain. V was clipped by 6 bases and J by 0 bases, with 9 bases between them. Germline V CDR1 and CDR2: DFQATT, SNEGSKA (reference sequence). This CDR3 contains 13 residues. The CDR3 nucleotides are TGCAGTGCGAAAGGAGGTAGCAATCAGCCCCAGCATTTT. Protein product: CSAKGGSNQPQHF.